This T cell receptor beta chain was identified during a study of CD8+ T cells in alopecia areata. Concerning this clone itself: The antigen remains unidentified.

Extraction and reverse transcription of RNA yielded cDNA as the sequencing template. The assay was immunoSEQ multiplex PCR, and TCRdb's table has in-frame clones only and misses some. The sample lists 190,000 or so clones, around 58% occurring once. Points from the study as a whole: The study found tofacitinib significantly decreased scalp clonality and expanded CD8+ clones among the top 100.

J was trimmed by 4 bases and V by 4 bases; bases with no gene match: 12. The CDR3 totals 19 residues. Per germline, CDR1 SGDLS and CDR2 YYNGEE. Treatment noted: oral pan-JAK inhibitor, 5-10 mg twice daily. The receptor was isolated from a human donor with alopecia areata. Source: CD8+ T cells sorted from blood, taken at week 24, from a patient treated with tofacitinib. This chain uses TRBV9 with TRBJ2-1; 15 bases match TRBD2. Here the CDR3 DNA reads TGTGCCAGCAGCTCCAGGACTAGCGGGGGGGCGGACCATTACAATGAGCAGTTCTTC. It codes for CASSSRTSGGADHYNEQFF.